This T cell receptor (beta chain) was captured by sequencing in a study of blood T cell repertoires in COVID-19 (dated by TCRdb to 2020 to 2022). As for the study more broadly: The collaborator samples originated in the United States, Italy and Spain and spanned the acute and convalescent phases of COVID-19. Samples were obtained from the ongoing ImmuneRACE study (first 160 participants) and from 1,254 subjects provided by 6 global collaborators. Where HLA class I and class II types were available, the types were taken from metadata supplied by the sample provider, not from assay-based typing. The dataset comprised deeply sampled blood TCRbeta repertoires from subjects exposed to, actively infected with, or recovered from COVID-19. A de-identified subject ID, COVID-19 status, age in years and sex were almost always included in the sample metadata. A freely available public database, intended as a resource for researchers studying the immune response to SARS-CoV-2, is where the repertoires were released. The material from the prospective study consisted of cDNA or gDNA derived from T cells, B-cell-depleted T cells, or PBMCs.

TCRbeta CDR3 regions were amplified from genomic DNA using the immunoSEQ Assay, a bias-controlled multiplex PCR. Turning to the authors' computational methods: The number of nucleated cells in each sample was estimated by amplification of reference gene primers within the assay. To quantify the absolute abundance of each unique TCRbeta CDR3 rearrangement, sequence reads were collapsed and filtered. For each sample, productive Simpson clonality was calculated as the square root of Simpson's diversity index over productive rearrangements. Entries here come from immuneACCESS through TCRdb and include only in-frame sequences with V and J called. Some clones fail to appear in such tables; in the studies checked, an unresolved V gene covers under half of the shortfall, and the cause of the remainder is unknown. Clone size and the V and J calls come from that table; the DNA yielded D and trimming. The sample table records around 100,000 clones; approximately 80% of these occur just once. The top ten clonotypes cover roughly 12% of the sample.

Trimming removed 3 bases from V and 0 bases from J, leaving 14 bases between the germline ends. For CDR1 and CDR2, the germline V gene lists LGHNA and YNFKEQ. Spanning cysteine to phenylalanine, the CDR3 consists of 17 amino acids. Only CDR3 DNA is held: 51 bases, read in frame from base 1. The collaborating institutions used their own protocols to collect whole blood in K2EDTA tubes. Collaborator samples were shipped for TCRbeta analysis as frozen whole blood, isolated PBMCs, or DNA extracted from either sample type. Points the paper makes about the study in general: The quantity of clinical and demographic metadata differed by source and by participant and was supplied without curation.

Of note for this clone: The antigen it recognizes is unknown. Nothing much larger sits one base from this clone, and base qualities are not available.

The rearranged chain carries TRBV4-2 and TRBJ2-2; possibly the D gene is TRBD2, per 6 matching bases. The TCR was taken from a middle-aged man with active or convalescent COVID-19. The sample consisted of peripheral blood. The encoded CDR3 is CASSQFIGGANTGELFF. The sequence in DNA is TGTGCCAGCAGCCAGTTTATTGGCGGGGCGAACACCGGGGAGCTGTTTTTT.